This TCR beta chain was found in a study of CD8+ T cells in alopecia areata. Findings and caveats of the study: Compared with normal scalp, lesional scalp had higher clonality and more expanded CD8+ clones. Scalp sample sequencing also detects resident alphabeta T cells of normal skin.

Points on this clone: Its antigen is not identified.

PBMC-derived CD4+ and CD8+ T cells were sorted. In germline, CDR1 is LGHNA, CDR2 YNFKEQ. CDR3 size: 16 residues. V dropped 3 bases and J dropped 5; count of bases not matched to a gene: 7. RNA extraction and reverse transcription yielded cDNA as sequencing template. Method: immunoSEQ multiplex PCR; TCRdb's copy keeps in-frame clones and lacks some. Of around 210,000 clones listed, roughly three fifths are singletons. This sequence originates from a human donor in good health. Sequencing was performed on CD8+ T cells sorted from blood. The chain carries TRBV4-2 and TRBJ1-1; 12 nucleotides align to TRBD1. CDR3 nucleotides: TGTGCCAGCAGCCAGGGGACAGGGGGCGCGGTGACTGAAGCTTTCTTT. Its protein is CASSQGTGGAVTEAFF.